Sequencing of this TCR beta chain was carried out in a study of T cell repertoires in cytomegalovirus infection. This clonotype was recorded only once. The antigen remains unidentified. The CDR3 sequence is 20 residues long. Germline lookup yields CDR1 LGHNT and CDR2 FRNRAP. V lost 6 bases and J lost 4, with 28 bases in between. Each CDR3 protein is one row after TCRdb ran MiXCR on the reads. The sample holds about 920,000 distinct CDR3 sequences, approximately 31% seen once. The starting material was cultured CD8+ T cells from PBMCs, obtained from culture after CMV antigen stimulation. This sequence was found in a human donor in good health (CMV status not recorded). Some clones in this sample may be carry-over from other donors' samples. This chain joins TRBV12-5 and TRBJ2-6; D is possibly TRBD1 (6 bases). CDR3 loop: CASGGYRADVGGYGANVLTF. In DNA, the CDR3 is TGTGCTAGTGGGGGGTACAGGGCAGACGTCGGTGGGTACGGGGCCAACGTCCTGACTTTC.